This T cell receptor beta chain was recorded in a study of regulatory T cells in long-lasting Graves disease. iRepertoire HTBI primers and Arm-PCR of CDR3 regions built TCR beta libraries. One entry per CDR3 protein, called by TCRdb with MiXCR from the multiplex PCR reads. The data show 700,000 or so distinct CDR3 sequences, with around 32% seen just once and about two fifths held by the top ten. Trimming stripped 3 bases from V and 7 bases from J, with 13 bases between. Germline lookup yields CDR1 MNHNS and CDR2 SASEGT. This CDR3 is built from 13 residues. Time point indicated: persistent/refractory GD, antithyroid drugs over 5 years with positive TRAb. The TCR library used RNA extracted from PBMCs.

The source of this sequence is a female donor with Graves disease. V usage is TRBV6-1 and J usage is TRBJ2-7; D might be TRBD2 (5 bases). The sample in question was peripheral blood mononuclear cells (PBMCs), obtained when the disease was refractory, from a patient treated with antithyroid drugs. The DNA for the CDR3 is TGTGCCAGCAGTGAGTCCCTGACGGGGGAGCAGTACTTC. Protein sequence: CASSESLTGEQYF.